This T cell receptor beta chain emerged from a study of T-cell reconstitution after alpha-beta-depleted transplantation in children. The study's findings and limits: It was newly produced T cells that mostly accounted for T-cell counts and diversity one year after transplant.

Concerning this clonotype: Its antigen is currently unknown.

V dropped 1 base and J dropped 5 bases, with 12 bases sitting between them. This CDR3 has 15 amino acids. The germline V gene has CDR1 ENHRY and CDR2 SYGVKD. Researchers prepared the TCRbeta library using unique molecular identifiers, the study reports. TCRdb processed the PCR reads anew with MiXCR; each CDR3 protein has one entry. This table has roughly 790,000 distinct CDR3 sequences, approximately 15% appearing once. The sequencing used PBMCs, mostly from graft donor cells, collected 360 days after TCRalphabeta/CD19-depleted stem cell transplant. The sequence derives from a male patient younger than 18 who had a stem cell transplant for acute lymphoblastic leukemia, so the T cells may come from the graft donor. The chain joins TRBV10-3 to TRBJ2-1; D may be TRBD1 (6 bases). This chain's CDR3 is CAISEWGTPNNEQFF. CDR3 bases: TGTGCCATCAGTGAGTGGGGGACACCGAACAATGAGCAGTTCTTC.